The clone carrying this T cell receptor (beta chain) was recorded only once. Its antigen is unknown. This sample was taken from a study of CD8+ T cells in alopecia areata. Background on the study: Treatment of the treated patients consisted of oral tofacitinib, 5 to 10 mg twice daily. Study findings and constraints: More clonal than normal scalp was lesional scalp, particularly alopecia totalis/universalis. One nonresponder makes the tie between baseline CD8+ expansion and response uncertain.

The sequencing template was cDNA reverse transcribed from extracted RNA. Method: immunoSEQ multiplex PCR; TCRdb's copy keeps in-frame clones and lacks some. The sample includes 200,000 to 250,000 clones, approximately 57% of them seen just once. Noted treatment: oral pan-JAK inhibitor, 5-10 mg twice daily. Isolation of CD4+ and CD8+ T cells from PBMCs was achieved by sorting. This TCR came from a human donor with alopecia areata. The specimen comprised CD4+ T cells sorted from blood, sampled at week 4, from a patient treated with tofacitinib.

The CDR3 nucleotides read TGCGCCAGCAGCTTGAATAGGCCAGATACGCAGTATTTT. This gives the protein CASSLNRPDTQYF. This chain connects TRBV5-1 to TRBJ2-3, with D uncertain. Trimming cost V 1 base and J 4 bases, with 7 bases left between them. In germline, CDR1 is SGHRS, CDR2 YFSETQ. The CDR3 length is 13 residues.